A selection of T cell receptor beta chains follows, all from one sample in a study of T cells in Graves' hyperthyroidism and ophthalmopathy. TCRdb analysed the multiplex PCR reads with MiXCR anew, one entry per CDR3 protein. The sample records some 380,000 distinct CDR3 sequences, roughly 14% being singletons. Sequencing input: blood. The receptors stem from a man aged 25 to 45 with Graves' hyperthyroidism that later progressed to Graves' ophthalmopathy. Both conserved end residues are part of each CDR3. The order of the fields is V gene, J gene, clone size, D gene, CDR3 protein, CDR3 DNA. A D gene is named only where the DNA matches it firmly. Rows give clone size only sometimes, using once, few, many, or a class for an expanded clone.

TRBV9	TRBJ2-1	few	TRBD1	CASSVAGTGGGNEQFF	TGTGCCAGCAGCGTAGCCGGGACAGGGGGAGGCAATGAGCAGTTCTTC
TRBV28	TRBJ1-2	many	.	CASSSIRDLGGYGYTF	TGTGCCAGCAGTTCCATTAGGGACCTGGGGGGCTATGGCTACACCTTC
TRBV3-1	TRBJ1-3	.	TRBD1	CASSYTGDGSGNTIYF	TGTGCCAGCAGCTATACAGGGGACGGGTCTGGAAACACCATATATTTT
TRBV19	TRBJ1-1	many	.	CASSIDRLNTEAFF	TGTGCCAGTAGTATCGACAGACTGAACACTGAAGCTTTCTTT
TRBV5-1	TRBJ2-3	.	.	CASSPIGTQVTDTQYF	TGCGCCAGCAGCCCCATCGGGACACAGGTAACAGATACGCAGTATTTT
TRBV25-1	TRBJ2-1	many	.	CASNPSEGSSYNEQFF	TGTGCCAGCAACCCCTCGGAGGGGAGCTCCTACAATGAGCAGTTCTTC
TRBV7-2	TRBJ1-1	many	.	CASSLVGQAYEAFF	TGTGCCAGCAGCTTAGTGGGGCAGGCCTATGAAGCTTTCTTT
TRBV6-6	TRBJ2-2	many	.	CASSYSGVNTGELFF	TGTGCCAGCAGTTACTCCGGAGTGAACACCGGGGAGCTGTTTTTT
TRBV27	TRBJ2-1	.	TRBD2	CASNSVSGGLNEQFF	TGTGCCAGCAACTCCGTTAGCGGGGGGTTGAATGAGCAGTTCTTC
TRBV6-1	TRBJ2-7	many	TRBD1	CASRLGQDYEQYF	TGTGCCAGCAGGTTGGGACAGGACTACGAGCAGTACTTC
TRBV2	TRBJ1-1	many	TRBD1	CASTETGGAVEAFF	TGTGCCAGCACCGAGACAGGGGGTGCGGTTGAAGCTTTCTTT
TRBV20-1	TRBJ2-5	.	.	CSATSLAAMETQYF	TGCAGTGCTACATCACTAGCTGCAATGGAGACCCAGTACTTC
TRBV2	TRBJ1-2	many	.	CASLFQGLDYGYTF	TGTGCCAGTTTATTCCAGGGTTTGGACTATGGCTACACCTTC
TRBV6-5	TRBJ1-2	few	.	CASSYLGTGYGYTF	TGTGCCAGCAGTTACTTGGGGACCGGGTATGGCTACACCTTC
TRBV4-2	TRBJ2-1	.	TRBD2	CASSRVVAGGNEQFF	TGTGCCAGCAGCCGAGTGGTAGCGGGGGGTAATGAGCAGTTCTTC
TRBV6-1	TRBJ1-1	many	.	CASSGAGSVNTEAFF	TGTGCCAGCAGTGGGGCAGGGTCGGTGAACACTGAAGCTTTCTTT
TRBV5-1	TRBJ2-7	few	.	CASSLVSQGVYEQYF	TGCGCCAGCAGCTTGGTGTCTCAGGGTGTCTACGAGCAGTACTTC
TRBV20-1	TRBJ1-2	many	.	CSAQIHGNYGYTF	TGCAGTGCCCAGATACACGGAAACTATGGCTACACCTTC
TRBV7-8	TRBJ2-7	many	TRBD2	CASSLGQGLAGAYEQYF	TGTGCCAGCAGCTTAGGCCAAGGACTAGCGGGGGCCTACGAGCAGTACTTC
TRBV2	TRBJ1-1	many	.	CATREGGRSTEAFF	TGTGCCACTAGGGAAGGGGGTCGGAGCACTGAAGCTTTCTTT
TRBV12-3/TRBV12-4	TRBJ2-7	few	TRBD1	CASSFSGTGGEQYF	TGTGCCAGCAGTTTCTCCGGGACAGGGGGTGAGCAGTACTTC
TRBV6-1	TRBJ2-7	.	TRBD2	CASSEEERGPSYEQYF	TGTGCCAGCAGTGAAGAAGAGCGGGGGCCCTCCTACGAGCAGTACTTC
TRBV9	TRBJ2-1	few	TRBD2	CASSGTSAPYNEQFF	TGTGCCAGCAGCGGGACTAGCGCGCCCTACAATGAGCAGTTCTTC
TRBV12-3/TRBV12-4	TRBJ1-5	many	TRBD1	CASSIGQGAGQPQHF	TGTGCCAGCAGTATCGGACAGGGGGCTGGTCAGCCCCAGCATTTT
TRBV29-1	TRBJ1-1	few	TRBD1	CSALDRGTEAFF	TGCAGCGCCCTGGACAGGGGGACTGAAGCTTTCTTT
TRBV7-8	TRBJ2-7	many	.	CASSRLQGTDNEQYF	TGTGCCAGCAGCCGGTTACAGGGCACCGACAACGAGCAGTACTTC
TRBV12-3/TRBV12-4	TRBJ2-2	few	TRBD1	CASSLARGQGTGELFF	TGTGCCAGCAGTTTAGCTAGGGGGCAGGGCACCGGGGAGCTGTTTTTT
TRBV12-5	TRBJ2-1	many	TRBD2	CASVSGGVNEQFF	TGTGCTAGTGTCTCGGGAGGGGTGAATGAGCAGTTCTTC
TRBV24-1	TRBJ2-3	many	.	CATSDRASTDTQYF	TGTGCCACCAGTGACCGCGCTAGCACAGATACGCAGTATTTT
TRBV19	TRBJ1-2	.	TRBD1	CASSWDSDGYTF	TGTGCCAGTAGTTGGGACAGTGATGGCTACACCTTC
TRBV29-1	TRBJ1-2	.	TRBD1	CSALRDRANGYTF	TGCAGCGCCCTTCGGGACAGGGCAAATGGCTACACCTTC
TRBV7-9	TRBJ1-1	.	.	CASSLYDKNTEASF	TGTGCCAGCAGCTTATACGACAAGAACACTGAAGCTTCCTTT
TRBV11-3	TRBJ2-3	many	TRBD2	CASSPLTSGGGDTQYF	TGTGCCAGCAGCCCGCTAACTAGCGGGGGGGGAGATACGCAGTATTTT
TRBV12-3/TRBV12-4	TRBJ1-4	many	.	CASSIPGRGDEKLFF	TGTGCCAGCAGTATACCGGGACGGGGCGATGAAAAACTGTTTTTT
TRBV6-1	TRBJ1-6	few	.	CASSSRQVYNSPLHF	TGTGCCAGCAGTTCCAGACAGGTTTATAATTCACCCCTCCACTTT
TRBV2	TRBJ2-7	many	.	CASSPNYGYEQYF	TGTGCCAGCAGTCCAAATTACGGCTACGAGCAGTACTTC
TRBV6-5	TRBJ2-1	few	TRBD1	CASSSGTGFWGEQFF	TGTGCCAGCAGTTCCGGGACAGGGTTCTGGGGTGAGCAGTTCTTC
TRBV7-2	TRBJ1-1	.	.	CASSLDLSNTEAFF	TGTGCCAGCAGCTTAGATCTGTCGAACACTGAAGCTTTCTTT
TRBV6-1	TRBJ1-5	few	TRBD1	CASSGNRGTFGQPQHF	TGTGCCAGCAGTGGGAACAGGGGGACTTTCGGACAGCCCCAGCATTTT
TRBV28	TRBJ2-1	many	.	CASSFTKSSYNEQFF	TGTGCCAGCAGTTTTACCAAGAGCTCCTACAATGAGCAGTTCTTC
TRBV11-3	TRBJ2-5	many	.	CASSLAEYQETQYF	TGTGCCAGCAGCTTAGCAGAATACCAAGAGACCCAGTACTTC
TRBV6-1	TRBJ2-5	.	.	CASSHWGRGLETQYF	TGTGCCAGCAGTCACTGGGGGCGGGGGTTAGAGACCCAGTACTTC
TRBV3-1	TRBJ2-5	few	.	CASSQDARKETQYF	TGTGCCAGCAGCCAAGATGCCAGGAAAGAGACCCAGTACTTC
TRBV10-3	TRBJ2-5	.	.	CAISEIWGEETQYF	TGTGCCATCAGTGAGATTTGGGGGGAAGAGACCCAGTACTTC
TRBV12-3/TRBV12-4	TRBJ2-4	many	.	CASSLGRHIQYF	TGTGCCAGCAGTTTAGGGAGGCACATTCAGTACTTC
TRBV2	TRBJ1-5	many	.	CASSDIGSDNQPQHF	TGTGCCAGCAGTGATATTGGCAGTGATAATCAGCCCCAGCATTTT
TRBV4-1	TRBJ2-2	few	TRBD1	CASSQGPLRQGDSGELFF	TGCGCCAGCAGCCAAGGGCCATTAAGGCAGGGGGATTCCGGGGAGCTGTTTTTT